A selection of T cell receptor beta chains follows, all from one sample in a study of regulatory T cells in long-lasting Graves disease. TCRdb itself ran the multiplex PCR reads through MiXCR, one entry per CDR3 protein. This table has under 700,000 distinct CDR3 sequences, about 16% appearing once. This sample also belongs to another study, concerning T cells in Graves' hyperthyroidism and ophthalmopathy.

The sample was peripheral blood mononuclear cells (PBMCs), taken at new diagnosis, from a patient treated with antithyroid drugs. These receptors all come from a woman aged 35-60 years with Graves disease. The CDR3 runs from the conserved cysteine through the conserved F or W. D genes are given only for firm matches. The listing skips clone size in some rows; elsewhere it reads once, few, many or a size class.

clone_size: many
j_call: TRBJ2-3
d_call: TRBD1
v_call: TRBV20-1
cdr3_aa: CSALRDREVDTQYF
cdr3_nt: TGCAGTGCTCTCCGGGACAGGGAGGTAGATACGCAGTATTTT

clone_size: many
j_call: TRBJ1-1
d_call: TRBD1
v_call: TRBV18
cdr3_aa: CASSPPFRGRNTEAFF
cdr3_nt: TGTGCCAGCTCACCACCGTTCAGGGGGCGGAACACTGAAGCTTTCTTT

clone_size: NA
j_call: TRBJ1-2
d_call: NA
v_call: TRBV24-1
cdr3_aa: CATLSFVGGYGYTF
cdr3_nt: TGTGCCACCCTTAGTTTTGTAGGGGGCTATGGCTACACCTTC

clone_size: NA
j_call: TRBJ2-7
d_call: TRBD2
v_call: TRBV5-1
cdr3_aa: CASSFAGVSYEQYF
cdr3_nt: TGCGCCAGCAGCTTCGCGGGGGTTTCCTACGAGCAGTACTTC

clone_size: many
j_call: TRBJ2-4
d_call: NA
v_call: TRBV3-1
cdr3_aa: CASSPSMTDPLKNIQYF
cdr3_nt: TGTGCCAGCAGCCCCTCTATGACAGATCCCCTAAAAAACATTCAGTACTTC

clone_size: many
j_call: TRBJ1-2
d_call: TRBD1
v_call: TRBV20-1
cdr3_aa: CSARLADRGDYGYTF
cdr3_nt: TGCAGTGCTAGACTAGCTGACAGGGGCGACTATGGCTACACCTTC

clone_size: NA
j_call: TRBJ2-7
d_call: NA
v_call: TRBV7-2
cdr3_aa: CASSLDLGYEQYF
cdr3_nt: TGTGCCAGCAGCTTAGACTTGGGCTACGAGCAGTACTTC

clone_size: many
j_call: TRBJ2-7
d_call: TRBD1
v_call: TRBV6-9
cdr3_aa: CASSYSRGPTYEQYF
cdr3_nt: TGTGCCAGCAGTTACTCCAGGGGGCCCACCTACGAGCAGTACTTC

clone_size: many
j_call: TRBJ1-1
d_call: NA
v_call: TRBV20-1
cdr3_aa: CSAEVGGNTEAFF
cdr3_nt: TGCAGTGCTGAAGTGGGGGGGAACACTGAAGCTTTCTTT

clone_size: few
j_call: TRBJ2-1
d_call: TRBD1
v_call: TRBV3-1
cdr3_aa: CASSQSSGGLFF
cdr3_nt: TGTGCCAGCAGCCAATCTTCAGGGGGCTTGTTCTTC

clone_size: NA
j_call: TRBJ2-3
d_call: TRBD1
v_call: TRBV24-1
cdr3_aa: CATSQGGTDTQYF
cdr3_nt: TGTGCCACCTCACAGGGGGGCACAGATACGCAGTATTTT

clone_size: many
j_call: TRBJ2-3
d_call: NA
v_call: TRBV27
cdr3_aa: CASSPRKGGGTDTQYF
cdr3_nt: TGTGCCAGCAGCCCCAGAAAGGGGGGGGGGACAGATACGCAGTATTTT

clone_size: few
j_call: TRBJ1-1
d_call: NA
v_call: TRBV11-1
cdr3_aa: CASSQDGVGETEAFF
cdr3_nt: TGTGCCAGCAGCCAAGATGGAGTAGGGGAAACTGAAGCTTTCTTT

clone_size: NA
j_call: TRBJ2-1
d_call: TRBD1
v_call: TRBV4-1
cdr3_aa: CASSPQGDPYNEQFF
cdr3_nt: TGCGCCAGCAGCCCCCAGGGGGACCCCTACAATGAGCAGTTCTTC

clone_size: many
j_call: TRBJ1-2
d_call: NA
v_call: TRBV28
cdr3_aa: CASSSAGHYGYTF
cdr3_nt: TGTGCCAGCAGTTCGGCAGGCCACTATGGCTACACCTTC

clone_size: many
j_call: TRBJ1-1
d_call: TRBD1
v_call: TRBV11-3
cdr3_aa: CASSLGTGAAWAFF
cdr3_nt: TGTGCCAGCAGCTTAGGGACAGGGGCCGCGTGGGCTTTCTTT

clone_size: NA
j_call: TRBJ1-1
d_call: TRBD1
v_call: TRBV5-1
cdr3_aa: CASSPRGQGDTEAFF
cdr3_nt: TGCGCCAGCAGCCCCAGGGGGCAGGGTGATACTGAAGCTTTCTTT

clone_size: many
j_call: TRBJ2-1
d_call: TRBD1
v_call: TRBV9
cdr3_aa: CASSVGQGKFNEQFF
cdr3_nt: TGTGCCAGCAGCGTCGGACAGGGGAAATTCAATGAGCAGTTCTTC

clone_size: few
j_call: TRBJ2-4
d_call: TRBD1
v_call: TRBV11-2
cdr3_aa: CASSPTGGNIQYF
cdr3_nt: TGTGCCAGCAGCCCGACAGGGGGAAACATTCAGTACTTC

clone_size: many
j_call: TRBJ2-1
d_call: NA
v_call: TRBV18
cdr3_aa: CASSPGQNEQFF
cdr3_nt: TGTGCCAGCAGTCCAGGACAGAATGAGCAGTTCTTC

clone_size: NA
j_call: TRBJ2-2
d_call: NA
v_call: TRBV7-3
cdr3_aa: CASRGFSNTGELFF
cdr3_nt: TGTGCCAGCAGGGGGTTTTCGAACACCGGGGAGCTGTTTTTT

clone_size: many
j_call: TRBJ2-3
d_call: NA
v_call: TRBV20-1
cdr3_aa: CSARPGDTQYF
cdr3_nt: TGCAGTGCTAGACCCGGGGATACGCAGTATTTT

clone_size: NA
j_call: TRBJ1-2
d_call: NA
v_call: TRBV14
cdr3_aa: CASSQFGGPPNYGYTF
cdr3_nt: TGTGCCAGCAGCCAATTCGGAGGGCCTCCTAACTATGGCTACACCTTC

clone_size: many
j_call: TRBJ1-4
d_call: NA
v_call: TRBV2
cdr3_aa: CASRDLDVGKLFF
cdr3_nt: TGTGCCAGCAGGGACCTGGACGTGGGAAAACTGTTTTTT

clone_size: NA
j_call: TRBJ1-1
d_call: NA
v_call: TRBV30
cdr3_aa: CACPEGGPGPYDTEAFF
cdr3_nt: TGTGCCTGCCCAGAAGGGGGTCCAGGACCCTACGACACTGAAGCTTTCTTT

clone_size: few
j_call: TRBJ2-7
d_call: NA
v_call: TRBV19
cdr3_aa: CASRDRGDEQYF
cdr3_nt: TGTGCCAGTAGGGATAGGGGGGACGAGCAGTACTTC

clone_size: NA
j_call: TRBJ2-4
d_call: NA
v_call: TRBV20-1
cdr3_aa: CSARDSGLENIQYF
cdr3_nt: TGCAGTGCTAGAGATTCGGGGCTCGAAAACATTCAGTACTTC

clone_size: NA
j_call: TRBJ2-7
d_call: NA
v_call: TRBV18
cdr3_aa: CASSPPSGLYEQYF
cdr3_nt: TGTGCCAGCTCACCACCTTCCGGTTTGTACGAGCAGTACTTC

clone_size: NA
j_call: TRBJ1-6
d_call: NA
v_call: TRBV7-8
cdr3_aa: CASSQVLWDSPLHF
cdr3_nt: TGTGCCAGCAGCCAAGTATTATGGGATTCACCCCTCCACTTT

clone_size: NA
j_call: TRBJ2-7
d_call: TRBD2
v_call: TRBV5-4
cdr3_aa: CASSRAGTYEQYF
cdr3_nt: TGTGCCAGCAGCCGAGCGGGAACCTACGAGCAGTACTTC

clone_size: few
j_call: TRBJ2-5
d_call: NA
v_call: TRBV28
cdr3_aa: CASSSLPEAQYF
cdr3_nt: TGTGCCAGCAGTTCTCTCCCCGAGGCCCAGTACTTC

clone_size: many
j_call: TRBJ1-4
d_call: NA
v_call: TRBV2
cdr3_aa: CANGQNQQSPVF
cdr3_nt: TGTGCCAACGGACAGAACCAGCAATCGCCGGTCTTT

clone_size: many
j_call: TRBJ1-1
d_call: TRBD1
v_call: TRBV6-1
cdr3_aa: CASSKDRGDTEAFF
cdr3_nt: TGTGCCAGCAGTAAGGACAGGGGGGACACTGAAGCTTTCTTT

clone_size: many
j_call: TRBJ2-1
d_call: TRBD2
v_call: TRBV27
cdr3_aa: CASSRTSGGIYNEQFF
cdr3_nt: TGTGCCAGCAGTCGGACTAGCGGGGGTATCTACAATGAGCAGTTCTTC

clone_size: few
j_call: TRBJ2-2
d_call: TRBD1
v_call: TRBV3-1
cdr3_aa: CASRPRLTGGWTGELFF
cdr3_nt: TGTGCCAGCAGGCCAAGACTCACAGGGGGTTGGACCGGGGAGCTGTTTTTT

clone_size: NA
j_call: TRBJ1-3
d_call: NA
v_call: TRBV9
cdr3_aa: CASSVGGSGGNTIYF
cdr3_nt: TGTGCCAGCAGCGTAGGGGGATCTGGTGGAAACACCATATATTTT

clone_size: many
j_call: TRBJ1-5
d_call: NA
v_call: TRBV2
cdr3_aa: CASSRRGGQPQHF
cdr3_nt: TGTGCCAGCAGTCGACGTGGGGGACAGCCCCAGCATTTT

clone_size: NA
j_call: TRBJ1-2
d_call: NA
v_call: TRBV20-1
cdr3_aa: CSARDRQDYGYTF
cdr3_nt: TGCAGTGCTAGAGATCGACAGGACTATGGCTACACCTTC

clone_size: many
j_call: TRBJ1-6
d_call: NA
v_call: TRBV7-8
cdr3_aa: CASSLARANSPLHF
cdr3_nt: TGTGCCAGCAGCTTAGCGCGGGCCAATTCACCCCTCCACTTT

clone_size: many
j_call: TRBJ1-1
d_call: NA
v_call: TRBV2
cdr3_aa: CASSEARAAPEAFF
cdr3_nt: TGTGCCAGCAGTGAAGCCCGGGCCGCACCTGAAGCTTTCTTT

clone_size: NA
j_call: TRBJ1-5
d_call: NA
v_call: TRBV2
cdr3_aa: CASSPDTYSNQPQHF
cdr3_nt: TGTGCCAGCAGTCCGGACACTTATAGCAATCAGCCCCAGCATTTT

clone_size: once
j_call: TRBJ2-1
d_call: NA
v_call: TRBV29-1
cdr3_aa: CSVDYNGQFF
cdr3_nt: TGCAGCGTTGATTACAATGGGCAGTTCTTC

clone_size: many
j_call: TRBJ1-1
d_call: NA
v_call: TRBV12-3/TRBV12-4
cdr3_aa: CASSFGGGDAEAFF
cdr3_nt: TGTGCCAGCAGTTTTGGGGGTGGGGACGCTGAAGCTTTCTTT

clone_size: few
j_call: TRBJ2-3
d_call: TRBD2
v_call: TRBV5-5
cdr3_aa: CASSRRSGWGGDTQYF
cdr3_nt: TGTGCCAGCAGCCGGAGGTCAGGGTGGGGGGGAGATACGCAGTATTTT

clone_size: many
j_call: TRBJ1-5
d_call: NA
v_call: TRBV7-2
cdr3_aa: CASSLSQGNQPQHF
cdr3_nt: TGTGCCAGCAGCTTATCGCAGGGTAATCAGCCCCAGCATTTT

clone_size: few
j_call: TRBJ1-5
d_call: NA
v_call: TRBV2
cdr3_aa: CASSAPRDTHQPQHF
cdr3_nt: TGTGCCAGCAGTGCGCCCCGGGACACACATCAGCCCCAGCATTTT

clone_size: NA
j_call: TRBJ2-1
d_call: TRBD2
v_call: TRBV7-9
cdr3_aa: CASSPGGLWFF
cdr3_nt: TGTGCCAGCAGCCCGGGGGGGTTGTGGTTCTTC

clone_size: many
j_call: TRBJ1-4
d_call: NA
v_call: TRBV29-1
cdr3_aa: CSVVLGGATNEKLFF
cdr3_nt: TGCAGCGTTGTCCTTGGTGGGGCAACTAATGAAAAACTGTTTTTT

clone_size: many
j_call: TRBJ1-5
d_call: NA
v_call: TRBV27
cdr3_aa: CASCPVYGGRQPQHF
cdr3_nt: TGTGCCAGCTGCCCCGTGTATGGGGGACGACAGCCCCAGCATTTT

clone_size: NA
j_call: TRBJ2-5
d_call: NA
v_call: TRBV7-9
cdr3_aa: CASSSTYQETQYF
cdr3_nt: TGTGCCAGCAGCTCAACGTACCAAGAGACCCAGTACTTC

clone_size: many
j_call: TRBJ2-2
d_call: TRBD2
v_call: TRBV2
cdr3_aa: CASRGTSGGATKNTGELFF
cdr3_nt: TGTGCCAGCAGGGGGACTAGCGGGGGGGCAACGAAAAACACCGGGGAGCTGTTTTTT

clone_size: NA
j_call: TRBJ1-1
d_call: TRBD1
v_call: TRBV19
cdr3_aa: CASSPWDRAAVNTEAFF
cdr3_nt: TGTGCCAGTAGTCCGTGGGACAGGGCCGCGGTGAACACTGAAGCTTTCTTT

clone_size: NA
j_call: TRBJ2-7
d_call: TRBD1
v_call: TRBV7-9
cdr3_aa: CASSLDNRGYEQYF
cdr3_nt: TGTGCCAGCAGCTTAGACAACAGGGGATACGAGCAGTACTTC

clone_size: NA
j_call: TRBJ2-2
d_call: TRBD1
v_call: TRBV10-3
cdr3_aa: CAISRRTGADGELFF
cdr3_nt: TGTGCCATCAGTAGGCGGACAGGGGCAGACGGGGAGCTGTTTTTT

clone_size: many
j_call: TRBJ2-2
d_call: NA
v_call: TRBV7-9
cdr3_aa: CASSSRTGELFF
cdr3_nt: TGTGCCAGCAGCTCTCGAACCGGGGAGCTGTTTTTT

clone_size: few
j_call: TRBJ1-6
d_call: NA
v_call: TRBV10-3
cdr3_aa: CATIPGTDSPLHF
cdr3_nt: TGTGCCACCATCCCGGGGACGGATTCACCCCTCCACTTT

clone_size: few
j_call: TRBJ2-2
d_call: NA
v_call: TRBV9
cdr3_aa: CASSDRLNTGELFF
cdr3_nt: TGTGCCAGCAGCGATCGCCTGAACACCGGGGAGCTGTTTTTT

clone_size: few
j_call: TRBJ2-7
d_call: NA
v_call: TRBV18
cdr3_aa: CASSTNRDEQYF
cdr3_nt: TGTGCCAGCTCTACCAACAGGGACGAGCAGTACTTC